This T cell receptor (beta chain) derives from a study of identical twins. General study points: Carriage of fewer insertions was seen in abundant cord blood beta clonotypes, whereas memory repertoires showed none.

TCRdb re-called the 5' RACE reads through MiXCR, storing one row per CDR3 protein. The sample consists of about 730,000 distinct CDR3 sequences, approximately 22% of them appearing once. Germline V CDR1 and CDR2: LGHNA, YSLEER. This CDR3 region has 15 residues. Trimming removed 3 bases from V and 5 bases from J; junction bases left unmatched: 3. The sample holds a few counts of this clonotype. Its antigen is unknown. These data were also reused for a study on T cells expressing NK-cell markers. This second study says: About 1.0-7.0% of CD8+ T cells in 6 or 7 donors belonged to dominant NKG2C+ clonotypes. These clonotypes, the leaders elsewhere, also led the CD3+CD56-NKG2C+ fraction in a handful of donors.

This TCR came from a woman between 18 and 29 years old in good health. The rearrangement uses TRBV4-3 and TRBJ2-3; 12 bases align to TRBD2. What was sequenced was PBMCs. In DNA, the CDR3 is TGCGCCAGCAGCCACCTGACTAGCGGGGGAGATACGCAGTATTTT. Amino acid sequence: CASSHLTSGGDTQYF.